This T cell receptor beta chain was captured by sequencing in a study of blood T cell repertoires in COVID-19. The wider study: Collection of acute and convalescent COVID-19 samples took place in the United States, Italy and Spain. T cells, B-cell-depleted T cells, or PBMCs supplied cDNA or gDNA.

Participant reports of clinical history set cohort assignment. The table came from immunoSEQ multiplex PCR; TCRdb's copy has only in-frame clones and leaves some out. This sample carries over 100,000 clones, less than 90% of them seen once, and the ten largest clones take nearly 4%. The sequenced sample consisted of PBMCs or T cells enriched from blood (not recorded which). The receptor comes from a woman in her twenties or thirties who had recovered from COVID-19.

The CDR3, as DNA: TGTGCCAGTAGTATTGGCAGGGTATCCGAGCAGTACTTC. Its translation: CASSIGRVSEQYF. The V gene is TRBV19, the J gene TRBJ2-7, with a possible D match to TRBD1 (5 bases). CDR1 is LNHDA and CDR2 is SQIVND in the germline V gene (reference sequence). This CDR3 is built from 13 residues. Trimming took 3 bases from V and 6 from J, leaving 12 bases between them.